Each of the 25 T cell receptor beta chains below was sequenced from the same sample in a study of PD-1 blockade in mismatch repair-deficient tumors. TCRdb keeps only in-frame clones here, not all; method: immunoSEQ multiplex PCR. The sample includes about 23,000 clones, more than 80% of them seen just once. This specimen consisted of peripheral blood, obtained 12 weeks after starting pembrolizumab. These receptors all come from an adult with mismatch repair-deficient cancer.

CDR3 amino acids: CASSLDRGGEKLFF. DNA for the CDR3: TGTGCCAGCAGCTTGGACAGAGGAGGCGAAAAACTGTTTTTT. The J gene is TRBJ1-4, the V gene TRBV7-2; D is possibly TRBD1 (6 bases). The CDR3 contains 14 residues. Trimming left V 3 bases short and J 8 bases short, with 13 bases between. CDR1 and CDR2 from the germline V gene are SGHTA and FQGNSA.

With regard to this clone: The sample contains more than one DNA sequence encoding this CDR3. The chain uses TRBV5-1 and TRBJ2-5, with D perhaps matching TRBD2 (6 bases). V was trimmed by 4 bases and J by 5 bases, leaving 6 bases between them. The CDR3 covers 11 residues. Per germline, CDR1 SGHRS and CDR2 YFSETQ. CDR3 nucleotides: TGCGCCAGCAGCGGGGGGGAGACCCAGTACTTC. Translating gives CASSGGETQYF.

This chain uses TRBV13 with TRBJ2-7, with 11 bases matching TRBD1. Trimming at V came to 3 bases and at J to 5 bases, leaving 12 bases not matched to a gene. The CDR3 consists of 17 residues. The germline gives CDR1 PRHDT, CDR2 FYEKMQ (reference sequence). The DNA for the CDR3 is TGTGCCAGCAGCTTCTCCATCTGGACAGGGGGCTTTGACGAGCAGTACTTC. Residues: CASSFSIWTGGFDEQYF.

The V gene is TRBV11-3, the J gene TRBJ2-7; 7 bases fit TRBD1. The V segment lost 5 bases and the J segment 0 bases; nucleotides outside the gene matches: 7. The length of the CDR3 is 15 residues. From germline, CDR1 is SGHNT and CDR2 YENEEA. Here the CDR3 reads CASSNRDSFSYEQYF. DNA for the CDR3: TGTGCCAGCAGCAACCGGGACAGTTTCTCCTACGAGCAGTACTTC.

The chain recombines TRBV30 with TRBJ2-6; D is undetermined. The CDR3 is 12 amino acids. Germline CDR1 is GTSNPN and CDR2 is SVGIG (reference sequence). The V and J ends lost 4 bases and 0 bases respectively, with 1 base between them. The CDR3 here is CAWISGANVLTF. The CDR3 region has the DNA TGTGCCTGGATCTCTGGGGCCAACGTCCTGACTTTC.

As concerns this clone: Additional DNA sequences in this sample encode the identical CDR3. The gene calls are TRBV4-3 and TRBJ2-7; a possible D gene is TRBD2 (6 bases). V was clipped by 3 bases and J by 1 base, with 10 bases between them. CDR1 is LGHNA and CDR2 is YSLEER in the germline V gene. This CDR3 is built from 14 residues. CDR3 in DNA: TGCGCCAGCAGCCAGGGACTCCAGTCCTACGAGCAGTACTTC. As protein: CASSQGLQSYEQYF.

The V call is TRBV5-4, the J call TRBJ2-2, with 9 bases matching TRBD2. The V and J ends lost 0 bases and 5 bases, in that order; junction bases with no gene match: 5. Germline-derived CDR1 and CDR2 are SGHNT and YYREEE (reference sequence). The CDR3 runs to 16 residues. The CDR3 reads CASSLVLAGSTGELFF. DNA for the CDR3: TGTGCCAGCAGCTTGGTACTAGCGGGTTCGACCGGGGAGCTGTTTTTT.

This clone was recorded only once. The chain recombines TRBV7-9 with TRBJ2-1; D might be TRBD2 (5 bases). V gave up 5 bases and J gave up 14 bases, with 19 bases separating them. CDR1 is SEHNR and CDR2 is FQNEAQ in the germline V gene (reference sequence). The CDR3 length is 13 residues. The CDR3 loop reads CASSPESREMEFF. The CDR3 nucleotides read TGTGCCAGCAGCCCTGAATCGAGGGAGATGGAGTTCTTC.

The chain carries TRBV5-4 and TRBJ2-3; no clear D gene. The CDR3 has 12 amino acids. Trimming removed 4 bases at V and 2 bases at J, with 5 bases between. Per the germline V gene, CDR1 is SGHNT and CDR2 is YYREEE (reference sequence). The CDR3 DNA is TGTGCCAGCAGCCCAACCACAGATACGCAGTATTTT. This translates into CASSPTTDTQYF.

The rearrangement joins TRBV18 to TRBJ2-2; 8 nucleotides line up with TRBD1. The germline V gene has CDR1 KGHSH and CDR2 LQKENI. CDR3 size: 16 residues. The trim removed 3 bases at V and 1 base at J, leaving 4 bases unmatched. CDR3 sequence reads: CASSPPGQENTGELFF. Written as DNA, the CDR3 is TGTGCCAGCTCACCGCCGGGACAGGAGAACACCGGGGAGCTGTTTTTT.

This clone was observed a few times. Other DNA sequences within the sample encode an identical CDR3. This chain connects TRBV30 to TRBJ1-5; D gene ambiguous. The germline V and J ends were trimmed by 2 bases and 0 bases, with 11 bases remaining between them. Germline loops: CDR1 GTSNPN, CDR2 SVGIG (reference sequence). This CDR3 comprises 15 residues. CDR3 loop: CAWSKGSDSNQPQHF. Written as DNA, the CDR3 is TGTGCCTGGAGTAAAGGGAGTGATAGCAATCAGCCCCAGCATTTT.

This clone was counted a few times. The chain joins TRBV6-1 to TRBJ2-2; D possibly corresponds to TRBD2 (5 bases). Trimming took 1 base from V and 5 from J, leaving 11 bases between them. This CDR3 is built from 15 residues. Germline V gene data show CDR1 as MNHNS and CDR2 as SASEGT. This CDR3 reads CASSEGGSETGELFF. The CDR3 nucleotides are TGTGCCAGCAGTGAAGGCGGTAGCGAAACCGGGGAGCTGTTTTTT.

V is TRBV28 and J is TRBJ2-7; 8 positions match TRBD1. V lost 10 bases and J lost 2; bases outside the gene matches: 4. The CDR3 runs 12 residues. The germline V gene encodes CDR1 MDHEN and CDR2 SYDVKM. CDR3 coding DNA: TGTGCCACCCGACAGGGGACCTACGAGCAGTACTTC. Protein sequence: CATRQGTYEQYF.

The count of this clone is one. This chain joins TRBV4-2 and TRBJ2-2, with 12 bases lining up with TRBD2. Germline V gives CDR1 LGHNA, CDR2 YNFKEQ. Losses at the gene ends were 2 bases for V and 6 bases for J; bases not matched to a gene: 4. CDR3 length equals 16 residues. The CDR3 spells CASSQLAGGPSGELFF. CDR3 bases: TGTGCCAGCAGCCAACTAGCGGGAGGGCCTTCCGGGGAGCTGTTTTTT.

This clone appeared once. The chain couples TRBV7-2 to TRBJ2-7, with 8 bases identical to TRBD2. The V and J ends lost 3 bases and 2 bases, in that order; junction bases with no gene match: 3. This CDR3 is 14 amino acids long. Germline CDR1 SGHTA, CDR2 FQGNSA. CDR3 protein: CASSFSGSAYEQYF. CDR3 in DNA: TGTGCCAGCAGCTTCAGCGGGAGCGCCTACGAGCAGTACTTC.

This clone came up once. This chain connects TRBV18 to TRBJ1-1; 7 bases align to TRBD1. V dropped 5 bases and J dropped 1; count of bases not matched to a gene: 10. Germline loops: CDR1 KGHSH, CDR2 LQKENI. The CDR3 spans 16 residues. The CDR3 nucleotides are TGTGCCAGCTCATTAAGGGGGCTCGGTCAGAACACTGAAGCTTTCTTT. Translation: CASSLRGLGQNTEAFF.

This chain links TRBV6-1 with TRBJ2-1; D ambiguous. Germline CDR1 and CDR2: MNHNS and SASEGT. V lost 5 bases and J 2 bases, leaving 13 bases between the germline ends. The CDR3 spans 15 residues. The CDR3 coding sequence is TGTGCCAGCAGTATCCGAGGAGACCCCTACAATGAGCAGTTCTTC. Amino acid sequence: CASSIRGDPYNEQFF.

The J gene is TRBJ2-3, the V gene TRBV7-9; the match to TRBD2 covers 10 bases. This CDR3 spans 16 amino acids. Trimming at V came to 4 bases and at J to 4 bases, leaving 8 bases not matched to a gene. CDR1 is SEHNR, CDR2 FQNEAQ, per germline (reference sequence). CDR3 in amino acids: CASSSLAGDRADTQYF. Here the CDR3 DNA reads TGTGCCAGCAGCTCCCTAGCGGGAGACCGCGCAGATACGCAGTATTTT. Full variable domain (remainder filled in from reference TRBV7-9 and TRBJ2-3): DTGVSQNPRHKITKRGQNVTFRCDPISEHNRLYWYRQTLGQGPEFLTYFQNEAQLEKSRLLSDRFSAERPKGSFSTLEIQRTEQGDSAMYLCASSSLAGDRADTQYFGPGTRLTVL.

This clone was counted between two and nine times. This sequence joins TRBV30 and TRBJ2-3; 10 bases match TRBD1. The CDR3 runs 13 residues. V shed 8 bases, J shed 5 bases, and the junction held 7 bases outside the gene matches. Germline assignment: CDR1 GTSNPN and CDR2 SVGIG (reference sequence). In nucleotides, the CDR3 is TGTGCCCGGGGGACAGGGGCAAAAGATACGCAGTATTTT. It encodes CARGTGAKDTQYF.

The V call is TRBV5-5, the J call TRBJ2-7, with 8 bases that match TRBD2. Germline CDR1 and CDR2: SGHKS and YYEKEE (reference sequence). This CDR3 is built from 17 residues. V gave up 0 bases and J gave up 0 bases; unmatched junction bases: 8. The CDR3 protein is CASSLGDSGTSSYEQYF. The CDR3 bases are TGTGCCAGCAGCTTGGGGGATAGCGGGACAAGCTCCTACGAGCAGTACTTC.

The chain has TRBV10-2 and TRBJ2-7; unclear D gene. V was trimmed by 3 bases and J by 3 bases, leaving 9 bases between them. CDR3 length: 13 residues. Per germline, CDR1 WSHSY and CDR2 SAAADI. CDR3 sequence reads: CASSDRPGYEQYF. The CDR3 DNA reads TGCGCCAGCAGTGACCGACCCGGCTACGAGCAGTACTTC.

This clone has only a few counts. This chain links TRBV6-4 with TRBJ2-1; D is unclear. Germline CDR1 MRHNA, CDR2 SNTAGT. This CDR3 is 13 amino acids long. Deletions cut 0 bases from V and 3 bases from J, with 3 bases between. CDR3 in amino acids: CASSDSDYNEQFF. CDR3 DNA: TGTGCCAGCAGTGACTCGGACTACAATGAGCAGTTCTTC.

A few counts support this clone. The chain links TRBV6-4 to TRBJ2-3, with TRBD2 as a possible D gene (5 bases). The germline gives CDR1 MRHNA, CDR2 SNTAGT. CDR3 length: 14 amino acids. Trimming stripped 3 bases from V and 0 bases from J, with 7 bases between. The DNA of the CDR3 is TGTGCCAGCAGTGAGGGCGGGAGCACAGATACGCAGTATTTT. Protein: CASSEGGSTDTQYF.

This clone has just one count. CDR3 protein: CASRGGSIPYEQYF. CDR3 bases: TGTGCCAGCAGGGGGGGGAGTATCCCCTACGAGCAGTACTTC. This chain links TRBV6-6 with TRBJ2-7; TRBD2 matches 7 bases. Germline V gene data show CDR1 as MNHNY and CDR2 as SVGAGI (reference sequence). Losses at the gene ends were 6 bases for V and 2 bases for J; bases not matched to a gene: 7. The CDR3 is made up of 14 amino acids.

The chain combines TRBV4-2 with TRBJ2-2, with D perhaps TRBD2 (7 bases). Trimming stripped 2 bases from V and 3 bases from J, with 16 bases between. The germline V gene has CDR1 LGHNA and CDR2 YNFKEQ. CDR3 length: 17 amino acids. The DNA of the CDR3 is TGTGCCAGCAGCCAACCGGGTGGGGGGGCGGACACCGGGGAGCTGTTTTTT. Translation gives CASSQPGGGADTGELFF.